This T cell receptor (beta chain) derives from a study of blood T cells in healthy people across ages (dated by TCRdb to between 2014 and 2017). Study-level background: In model experiments, template switching captured roughly one uniquely barcoded TCR beta cDNA molecule for every two T cells. Four age groups were formed from the donors: young (average approximately 15 years), middle-aged (approximately 40), aged (more than 55) and long-lived (less than 85). Two additional independent replicas of 1 million unique cDNA reads from the same blood draw were analyzed for two donors (one aged 18 to 30 and one aged 80 or older). To avoid experimental bias, donors of different ages were randomly spread across the sequencing lanes. Age-related changes in TCR beta repertoire diversity were measured in the study by deep sequencing normalized with unique cDNA molecular identifiers.

Trimming takes 3 bases off V and 9 bases off J; junction bases not matched to a gene: 2. CDR1 and CDR2, looked up from the germline V gene, are LGHNA and YSLEER. From its cysteine to its phenylalanine, the CDR3 spans 13 amino acids. Only the CDR3 DNA stays, 39 bases, in frame from base 1. In regard to this clonotype: Its antigen specificity is not known. Base qualities were left out, and no much larger clone turns up one base away.

Results the study describes overall, beyond this receptor: Estimates of total diversity based on one million sequenced T cells were regarded as lower bounds and as underestimates. As age increased, observed TCR beta diversity per million T cells dropped in a roughly linear way, and a significant reduction was already evident by age 40. The percentage of naive T cells measured by flow cytometry correlated strongly with observed TCR beta diversity. Compared with the aged group, more naive CD4+ T cells, fewer expanded clones and increased TCR diversity were shown by the long-lived group, suggesting age selection. Because the CMV infection status of the donors was unknown, age-related changes in expanded clonotypes may potentially have been confounded. Bulk unsorted PBMC profiling prevented conclusive comparison of naive and antigen-experienced compartments.

The roughly 39 donors, aged about 6 to 100 years, were systemically healthy Caucasian individuals from Russia. Roughly 10 milliliters of peripheral blood were drawn from each donor into EDTA-treated Vacutainer tubes. Ficoll-Paque density-gradient centrifugation was used to isolate PBMCs, with at least 6.5 million per sample. Trizol reagent was used to extract total RNA from the PBMCs, yielding at least 6 micrograms per sample. The percentages of naive CD45RAhigh/CD27high T cells were determined by flow cytometry on a PBMC aliquot from every donor. Receptors were amplified or captured by 5' RACE. Sequencing was performed on an Illumina HiSeq 2500. A second PCR of roughly 7 to 11 cycles was performed with a sample-barcoded 5' primer and a J-beta primer mix. A template-switch 5' adaptor carrying 12 random nucleotides introduced a unique molecular identifier onto each TCR beta cDNA molecule. At least 3 million CDR3-containing paired-end reads were obtained from each sample. First-strand cDNA was synthesized from all RNA with the Mint cDNA synthesis kit, primed by a TRBC-specific oligonucleotide. Following uracil-DNA glycosylase treatment, all cDNA underwent a first 18-cycle PCR with the universal primers M1SS and BC2_uni_R. On the authors' methods: For normalization, 1 million high-quality reads, each with a distinct molecular identifier, were randomly selected from each sample. Instead of being binned into consensus sequences, reads that shared molecular identifiers were thrown out. CDR3 identification, clonotype clustering and error correction used MiTCR with a Q25 quality threshold and the strictest error-elimination algorithm. A nonparametric unseen species model using Euler transformation provided a lower-bound estimate of total TCR beta diversity. TCRdb reran the public reads through fastp at Q25 and MiXCR, keeping productive beta chains. One record per CDR3 amino acid sequence lists the most common genes and DNA. The V and J calls reflect TCRdb's pipeline rather than the authors' work. The sample includes hundreds of thousands of distinct CDR3 sequences, with around half observed a single time. The ten largest clones represent roughly 34% of the sample.

Sequencing used blood. This TCR was recovered from a woman aged 55-70 years in good health. The chain was built from TRBV4-3 and TRBJ2-1; TRBD1 lines up with 10 middle nucleotides. The CDR3 region: CASSQDRGGEQFF. The sequenced DNA is TGCGCCAGCAGCCAGGACAGGGGGGGTGAGCAGTTCTTC.